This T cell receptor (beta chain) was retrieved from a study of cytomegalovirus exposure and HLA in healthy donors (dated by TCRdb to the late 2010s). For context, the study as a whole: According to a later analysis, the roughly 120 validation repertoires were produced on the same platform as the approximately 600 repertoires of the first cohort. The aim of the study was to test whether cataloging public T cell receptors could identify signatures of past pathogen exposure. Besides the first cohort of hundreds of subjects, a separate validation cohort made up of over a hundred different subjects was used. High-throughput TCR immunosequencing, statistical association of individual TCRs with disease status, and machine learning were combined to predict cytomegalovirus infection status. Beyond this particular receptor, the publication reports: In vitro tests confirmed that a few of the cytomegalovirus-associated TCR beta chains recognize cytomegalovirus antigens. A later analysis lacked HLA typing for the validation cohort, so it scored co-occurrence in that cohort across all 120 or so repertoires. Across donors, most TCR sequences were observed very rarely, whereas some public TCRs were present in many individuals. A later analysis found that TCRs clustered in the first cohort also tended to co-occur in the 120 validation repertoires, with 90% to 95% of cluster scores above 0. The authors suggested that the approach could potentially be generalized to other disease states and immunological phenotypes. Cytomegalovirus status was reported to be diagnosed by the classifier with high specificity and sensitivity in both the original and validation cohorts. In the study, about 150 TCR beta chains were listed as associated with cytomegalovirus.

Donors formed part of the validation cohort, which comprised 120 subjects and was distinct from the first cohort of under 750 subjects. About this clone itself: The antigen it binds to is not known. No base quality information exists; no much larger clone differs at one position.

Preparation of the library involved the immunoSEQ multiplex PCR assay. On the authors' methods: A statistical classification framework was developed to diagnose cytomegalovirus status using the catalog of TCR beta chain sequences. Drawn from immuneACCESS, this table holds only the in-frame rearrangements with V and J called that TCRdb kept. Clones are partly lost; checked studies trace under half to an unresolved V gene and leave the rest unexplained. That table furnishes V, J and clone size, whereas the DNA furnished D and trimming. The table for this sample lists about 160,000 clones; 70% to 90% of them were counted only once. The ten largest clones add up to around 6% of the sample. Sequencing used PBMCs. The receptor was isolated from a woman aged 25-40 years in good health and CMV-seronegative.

The DNA reads as follows: TGCGCCAGCAGAGTCAGACAGGGGAATCAGCCCCAGCATTTT. It is translated as CASRVRQGNQPQHF. The chain is encoded by TRBV4-3 joined to TRBJ1-5; 8 middle bases align to TRBD1. Taken from cysteine to phenylalanine, the CDR3 has 14 residues. Only CDR3 DNA remains: 42 bases, in frame from the first base. At the junction V is shortened by 6 bases and J by 4 bases; bases outside the gene matches: 5. In the germline V gene, CDR1 corresponds to LGHNA and CDR2 to YSLEER.